The next 19 T cell receptor beta chains were all read from a single sample in a study of blood T cell repertoires in COVID-19. TCRdb's table, derived via immunoSEQ multiplex PCR, lists solely in-frame clones and lacks some. The sample records tens of thousands of clones, roughly 90% being singletons. Sequencing used peripheral blood. Source of these receptors: a human donor in a cohort sampled during active COVID-19.

The gene calls are TRBV19 and TRBJ1-2; 7 bases align to TRBD1. The ends lost 9 bases at V and 4 bases at J; junction bases unmatched: 5. The germline V gene has CDR1 LNHDA and CDR2 SQIVND (reference sequence). The CDR3 extends over 12 amino acids. CDR3 sequence (DNA): TGTGCCAGCGACGAGGGGGCCTATGGCTACACCTTC. As protein: CASDEGAYGYTF.

V usage is TRBV12-3 or TRBV12-4 and J usage is TRBJ1-2; D perhaps matches TRBD1 (5 bases). This CDR3 region has 13 residues. V lost 4 bases and J lost 1, with 7 bases in between. The CDR3: CASSSDSNYGYTF. The CDR3 bases are TGTGCCAGCAGTTCCGACAGTAACTATGGCTACACCTTC.

The V gene is TRBV7-2, the J gene TRBJ1-6, with TRBD1 identical over 9 bases. After removal of 5 bases from V and 7 bases from J, the junction contained 3 bases not matched to a gene. CDR1 is SGHTA, CDR2 FQGNSA, per germline. The CDR3 totals 14 residues. The DNA for the CDR3 is TGTGCCAGCAGCAAACAGGGGGCGAATTCACCCCTCCACTTT. Its translation is CASSKQGANSPLHF.

CDR3 coding DNA: TGTGCCAGCAGGACTGGGTCGGCAGGGGGCCACGAGCAGTACTTC. Translated: CASRTGSAGGHEQYF. The rearrangement uses TRBV2 and TRBJ2-7; TRBD1 matches at 8 bases. V trimming: 6 bases; J trimming: 5 bases; junction bases outside the gene matches: 12. Germline V gene data show CDR1 as SNHLY and CDR2 as FYNNEI. This CDR3 has 15 amino acids.

The V gene is TRBV27, the J gene TRBJ1-2; 8 bases fit TRBD1. V was pared by 5 bases and J by 4 bases, with 12 bases of the junction left unmatched. Germline V gene data show CDR1 as MNHEY and CDR2 as SMNVEV (reference sequence). This CDR3 has 16 amino acids. The CDR3 DNA sequence: TGTGCCAGCAGTCTTCTCCCCGGGACAGGATCCTATGGCTACACCTTC. Translated: CASSLLPGTGSYGYTF.

The rearrangement joins TRBV19 to TRBJ1-5; D unclear. Looked up from germline, CDR1 is LNHDA and CDR2 is SQIVND (reference sequence). The length of the CDR3 is 13 residues. Between the trimmed V and J ends, which lost 8 bases and 0 bases, there was a span of 8 bases. The CDR3 DNA reads as TGTGCCAGTGAGGGATATAGCAATCAGCCCCAGCATTTT. Its translation: CASEGYSNQPQHF.

The V and J genes are TRBV9 and TRBJ1-6; D not resolved. The CDR3 spans 16 residues. CDR1 and CDR2 (germline): SGDLS, YYNGEE. With 2 bases removed from V and 2 bases from J, the gap between germline ends came to 11 bases. DNA for the CDR3: TGTGCCAGCAGCGTTTCGGGGAACCCCTATAATTCACCCCTCCACTTT. Protein product: CASSVSGNPYNSPLHF.

The chain joins TRBV10-2 to TRBJ1-4; 7 nucleotides agree with TRBD1. J lost 8 bases, V lost 6 bases, and 9 bases had no gene match. The CDR3 extends over 14 amino acids. Germline loops: CDR1 WSHSY, CDR2 SAAADI. Written as DNA, the CDR3 is TGCGCCAGCAGGGGCAGGGGGAAAGGGGAAAAACTGTTTTTT. It encodes CASRGRGKGEKLFF.

This chain connects TRBV6-1 to TRBJ2-7; D is unresolved. The V gene lost 1 base and the J gene lost 2 bases, with 15 bases spanning the gap. The germline gives CDR1 MNHNS, CDR2 SASEGT. The CDR3 extends over 16 amino acids. The CDR3 DNA sequence: TGTGCCAGCAGTGAAGAAGGATCGGTCAGCGCCTACGAGCAGTACTTC. This translates into CASSEEGSVSAYEQYF.

This chain uses TRBV6-5 with TRBJ2-7; 11 bases are shared with TRBD2. The CDR3 has 15 amino acids. CDR1 is MNHEY and CDR2 is SVGAGI in the germline V gene. V shed 3 bases, J shed 2 bases, and the junction held 3 bases outside the gene matches. CDR3 sequence reads: CASSYSSGGAYEQYF. DNA for the CDR3: TGTGCCAGCAGTTATAGTAGCGGGGGGGCCTACGAGCAGTACTTC.

The CDR3 DNA reads TGTGCCAGCAGTTACTCGGACAGGGCTGGAAACACCATATATTTT. It is translated as CASSYSDRAGNTIYF. The chain joins TRBV6-5 to TRBJ1-3, with TRBD1 identical over 8 bases. There are 15 residues in the CDR3. With 0 bases clipped from V and 2 bases from J, the junction kept 0 bases outside the gene matches. CDR1 is MNHEY and CDR2 is SVGAGI in the germline V gene.

The V gene is TRBV11-2, the J gene TRBJ2-1; the match to TRBD2 covers 11 bases. With 4 bases clipped from V and 9 bases from J, the junction kept 20 bases outside the gene matches. CDR1 and CDR2 from the germline V gene are SGHAT and FQNNGV. The CDR3 loop spans 19 amino acids. The CDR3 protein is CASSSYRSSGGSREVEQFF. The CDR3 nucleotides read TGTGCCAGCAGCTCCTACCGGTCTAGCGGGGGGTCCAGGGAGGTTGAGCAGTTCTTC.

The V and J genes are TRBV21-1 and TRBJ2-1; the table names TRBD1, a call not compared with the DNA. TRBV21-1 is labeled a pseudogene. CDR3 length: 16 residues. CDR3 protein: CASSVQTASSYNEQFF. The CDR3 DNA sequence: TGTGCCAGCAGCGTACAGACAGCCTCATCCTACAATGAGCAGTTCTTC.

The chain is built from TRBV6-1 and TRBJ1-5, with D perhaps matching TRBD1 (6 bases). Trimming pared 3 bases from V and 0 bases from J, leaving 9 bases between. CDR1 and CDR2 from the germline V gene are MNHNS and SASEGT. The CDR3 has 15 amino acids. Here the CDR3 DNA reads TGTGCCAGCAGTGAGCACAGGGTTAGCAATCAGCCCCAGCATTTT. Amino acids: CASSEHRVSNQPQHF.

The chain recombines TRBV28 with TRBJ1-5; perhaps TRBD1 as D (6 bases). This CDR3 has 15 residues. V was clipped by 5 bases and J by 0 bases, with 11 bases between them. Germline V gene lookup returns CDR1 MDHEN and CDR2 SYDVKM. The CDR3 coding sequence is TGTGCCAGCAGTCCACGGACAGTTAGCAATCAGCCCCAGCATTTT. Translation gives CASSPRTVSNQPQHF.

The chain combines TRBV11-2 with TRBJ1-4; D is possibly TRBD1 (6 bases). V lost 4 bases, J lost 8 bases, and 14 bases lay in between. Germline V gene lookup returns CDR1 SGHAT and CDR2 FQNNGV. This CDR3 comprises 14 residues. The CDR3 loop reads CASSSDSRGEKLFF. The CDR3 coding sequence is TGTGCCAGCAGCTCGGACAGCCGAGGGGAAAAACTGTTTTTT.

The J gene is TRBJ2-7, the V gene TRBV11-2; 8 bases line up with TRBD1. The germline V gene encodes CDR1 SGHAT and CDR2 FQNNGV. This CDR3 is built from 16 residues. With 6 bases clipped from V and 6 bases from J, the junction kept 16 bases outside the gene matches. CDR3 sequence: CASRSLRDRSHSEQYF. The CDR3 DNA reads TGTGCCAGCAGATCTCTCCGGGACAGGTCTCACTCCGAGCAGTACTTC.

This chain links TRBV19 with TRBJ1-2, with D unresolved. V lost 1 base, J lost 1 base, and 13 bases lay in between. CDR3 length: 16 residues. Germline V gives CDR1 LNHDA, CDR2 SQIVND (reference sequence). The CDR3 loop is CASSIAGMGRNYGYTF. CDR3 nucleotide sequence: TGTGCCAGTAGTATAGCGGGGATGGGCCGTAACTATGGCTACACCTTC.

CDR3 sequence: CASSISGGALQGDQPQHF. CDR3 sequence (DNA): TGTGCCAGTAGTATCTCCGGTGGGGCATTACAGGGGGACCAGCCCCAGCATTTT. The V call is TRBV19, the J call TRBJ1-5; 8 bases match TRBD1. The CDR3 is made up of 18 amino acids. V dropped 3 bases and J dropped 7; count of bases not matched to a gene: 17. CDR1 LNHDA and CDR2 SQIVND come from the germline V gene (reference sequence).